This TCR beta chain is from a study of T cells expressing NK-cell markers. Each CDR3 protein gets one entry in TCRdb, which reprocessed the 5' RACE reads and gives no DNA. The sample data list about 540,000 distinct CDR3 sequences. The CDR3 runs to 15 residues. Germline assignment: CDR1 MNHEY and CDR2 SVGAGI. Sequenced: blood T cells: a sorted CD56 or NKG2C T cell subset, CD4+ or CD8+ T cells, or bulk PBMC T cells (not recorded which). The V gene is TRBV6-5, the J gene TRBJ2-2; TCRdb designates TRBD2, a call that cannot be tested without DNA. The receptor's source is a man aged 18-30 years in good health. The CDR3 spells CASSPAGLNTGELFF.